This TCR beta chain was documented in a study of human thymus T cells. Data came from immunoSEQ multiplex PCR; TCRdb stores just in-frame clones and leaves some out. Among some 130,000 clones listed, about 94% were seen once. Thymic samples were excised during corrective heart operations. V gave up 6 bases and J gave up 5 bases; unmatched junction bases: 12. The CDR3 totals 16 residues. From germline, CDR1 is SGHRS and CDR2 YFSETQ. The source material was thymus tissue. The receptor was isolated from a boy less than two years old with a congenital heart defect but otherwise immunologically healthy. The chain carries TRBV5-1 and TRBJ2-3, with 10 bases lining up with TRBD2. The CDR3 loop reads CASTKRGGEDGDTQYF. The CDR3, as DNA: TGCGCCAGCACCAAGCGGGGGGGAGAGGATGGAGATACGCAGTATTTT.